This T cell receptor beta chain was found in a study of technical replicates of blood from several donors. Sequenced by immunoSEQ multiplex PCR; TCRdb stores in-frame clones only, minus some. The table has around 68,000 clones, around 97% seen once. The CDR3 is 17 residues long. Per germline, CDR1 LNHDA and CDR2 SQIVND (reference sequence). Trimming removed 5 bases at V and 5 bases at J, with 22 bases between. The source material was T cells isolated from PBMCs. This TCR was sampled from a human donor in good health. V is TRBV19 and J is TRBJ1-5, with D possibly being TRBD1 (6 bases). The CDR3 DNA reads as TGTGCCAGTAGTTCACCCCTCGGGACACATCCCCATCAGCCCCAGCATTTT. Protein product: CASSSPLGTHPHQPQHF.